Sequencing of this T cell receptor (beta chain) was carried out in a study of T cell repertoires in cytomegalovirus infection. This clonotype appeared a few times. What it binds is not known. Each CDR3 protein gets one entry after TCRdb re-called the reads with MiXCR. The sample has about 570,000 distinct CDR3 sequences; 40% are singletons. The sequencing here drew on cultured PBMCs, taken from culture after CMV antigen stimulation. The receptor comes from a human donor in good health (CMV status not recorded). Some clones in this sample may be carry-over from other donors' samples.

The CDR3 protein is CASSSPWERESYNEQFF. The CDR3 region has the DNA TGTGCCAGCAGTTCTCCTTGGGAGCGGGAGTCCTACAATGAGCAGTTCTTC. The chain uses TRBV12-3 or TRBV12-4 and TRBJ2-1; 8 nucleotides line up with TRBD2. CDR3 size: 17 residues. Trimming at V came to 4 bases and at J to 1 base, leaving 9 bases not matched to a gene.